This T cell receptor (beta chain) came from a study of T cells after yellow fever vaccination (dated by TCRdb to about 2019). With respect to the entire study: The SMART-Seq v4 Ultra Low Input RNA kit was used to prepare libraries from fractions with low cell numbers. Bulk TCR alpha and beta repertoires were sequenced longitudinally to track T-cell clones before and after primary and booster YFV17D yellow fever vaccination. Two healthy male donors, one aged 18 to 30 and one aged 30 to 40 years, made up the cohort. Blood samples were taken at several timepoints before and after primary and secondary immunization, and bulk PBMC replicates and cell subsets were isolated. The paper's findings and limits, for the study overall: Because only a couple of donors were included in the study, the extent to which the findings can be generalized is limited. After the booster, most clones that had expanded after primary vaccination were detected again (approximately 95% of CD4 and about 88% of CD8), suggesting broad maintenance of memory. Compared with the primary T-cell response, the secondary T-cell response was faster but weaker, reaching its peak on day 5 rather than on day 15. A small fraction of clonotypes showed up in both the CD4 and CD8 compartments, probably as a result of convergent recombination. Because abundant contaminating clonotypes from the bulk population could be contained in FACS-sorted repertoires, computational filtering was required.

As concerns this clonotype: The target of this receptor is not known. No base qualities exist here, and no much larger clone lies one base off it.

TCR cDNA was synthesized by 5'RACE template switching, through which a universal primer site and unique molecular identifiers were introduced. cDNA synthesis was primed from both the TCR alpha and TCR beta constant segments. Two PCR steps were used to amplify libraries, with sample barcodes and sequencing adapters being added in the second step. Libraries were sequenced on Illumina HiSeq 2500 (2x100 bp) or NovaSeq (2x150 bp). For the original study's pipeline: MIGEC was used to demultiplex reads and collapse the reads into UMI consensus sequences, and MiXCR was used for V(D)J alignment. Vaccine-responding clonotypes were identified with edgeR using replicate PBMC samples, with FDR below 0.01 and a log2 fold change above 5 up to day 15 being required. Bulk clonotypes were assigned CD4 or CD8 identity according to which sequenced CD4 or CD8 repertoire held them at higher abundance. TCRdb applied fastp at Q25 and MiXCR to the public reads, then kept only in-frame beta chains. Rows with a matching CDR3 protein are joined into one entry that keeps the most common DNA and genes. The V and J calls, along with clone size, are taken from TCRdb and not from the paper's own processing. In this sample the table shows 300,000 to 400,000 distinct CDR3 sequences, 8.7% of which occur a single time. More than 15% of the sample goes to the ten largest clones.

The label giving this sample's treatment or condition can be read as: live attenuated yellow fever vaccine strain. At every blood-draw timepoint, two biological replicates of bulk PBMCs were collected. PBMCs were isolated from peripheral blood using a standard Ficoll-Paque protocol. RNA was extracted with TriZol from bulk PBMCs, CD4 and CD8 fractions, and dextramer-positive and dextramer-negative fractions. Counted from cysteine to phenylalanine, this CDR3 has 14 amino acids. The entry retains the CDR3 DNA only, 42 bases that are in frame from base 1. Clipping removes 2 bases from V and 4 bases from J, with 3 as the unmatched junction base count. From a lookup of the germline V gene, CDR1 and CDR2 are KGHDR and SFDVKD.

The sequence is built from TRBV24-1 and TRBJ2-5; the junction holds 7 bases that match TRBD2. The sample consisted of PBMCs, taken on the day of the first yellow fever vaccination. This receptor was obtained from a man aged 18 to 29 who received the YFV17D yellow fever vaccine. The CDR3 reads as follows: CATSDSRGVETQYF. The DNA sequence follows: TGTGCCACCAGTGATTCACGGGGGGTAGAGACCCAGTACTTC.